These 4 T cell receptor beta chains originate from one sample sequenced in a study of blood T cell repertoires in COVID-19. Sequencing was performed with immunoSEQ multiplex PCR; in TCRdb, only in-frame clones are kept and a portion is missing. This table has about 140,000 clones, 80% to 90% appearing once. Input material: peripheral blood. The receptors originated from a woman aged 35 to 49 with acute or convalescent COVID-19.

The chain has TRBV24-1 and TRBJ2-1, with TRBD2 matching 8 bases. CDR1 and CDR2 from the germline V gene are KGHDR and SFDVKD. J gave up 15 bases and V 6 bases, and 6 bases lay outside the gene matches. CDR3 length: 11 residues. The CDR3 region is CATSLAGIWFF. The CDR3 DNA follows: TGTGCCACCAGTTTAGCGGGAATTTGGTTCTTC.

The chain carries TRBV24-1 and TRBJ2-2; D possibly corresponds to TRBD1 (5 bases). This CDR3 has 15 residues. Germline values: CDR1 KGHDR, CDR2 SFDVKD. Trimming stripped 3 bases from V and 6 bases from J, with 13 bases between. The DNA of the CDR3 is TGTGCCACCAGTGATCCCAGGGTAGGGTCCGGGGAGCTGTTTTTT. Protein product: CATSDPRVGSGELFF.

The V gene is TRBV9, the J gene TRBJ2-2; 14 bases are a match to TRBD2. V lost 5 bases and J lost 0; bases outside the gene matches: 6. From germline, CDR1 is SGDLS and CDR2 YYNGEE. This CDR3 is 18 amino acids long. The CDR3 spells CASSHSTSGGANTGELFF. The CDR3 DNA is TGTGCCAGCAGTCACTCGACTAGCGGGGGGGCGAACACCGGGGAGCTGTTTTTT.

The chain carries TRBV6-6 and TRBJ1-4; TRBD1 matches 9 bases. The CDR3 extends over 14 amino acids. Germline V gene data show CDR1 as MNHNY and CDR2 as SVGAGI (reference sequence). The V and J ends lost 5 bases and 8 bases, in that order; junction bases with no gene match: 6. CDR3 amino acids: CASSNRDREEKLFF. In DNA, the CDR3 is TGTGCCAGCAGTAATCGGGACAGGGAAGAAAAACTGTTTTTT.